This is a list of T cell receptor beta chains from one sample in a study of blood T cell repertoires in COVID-19. The table came from immunoSEQ multiplex PCR; TCRdb's copy has only in-frame clones and leaves some out. Among a few hundred thousand clones listed, 81% were seen once. The specimen sequenced was peripheral blood. All receptors derive from a human donor with acute or convalescent COVID-19. The donor label of this sample is uncertain. Both conserved end residues are part of each CDR3. Fields, in order: V gene, clone size, D gene, J gene, CDR3 DNA, CDR3 protein. D genes are given only for firm matches. Clone size is stated in some rows and not others, as once, few, many or a class when expanded.

>TRBV4-2|once|-|TRBJ2-2
TGTGCCAGCGAGAGGGCCGGGGAGCTGTTTTTT
CASERAGELFF
>TRBV5-5|-|TRBD2|TRBJ2-5
TGTGCCAGCAGCCGTACGACTAGCAGACTACAAGAGACCCAGTACTTC
CASSRTTSRLQETQYF
>TRBV7-2|-|-|TRBJ2-6
TGTGCCAGCAGCTTACCGAGAGGGGCCAACGTCCTGACTTTC
CASSLPRGANVLTF
>TRBV4-2|-|TRBD1|TRBJ1-4
TGTGCCAGCAGCCGATCGGACAGGAGGTCCCGGGGGCGGACTAATGAAAAACTGTTTTTT
CASSRSDRRSRGRTNEKLFF
>TRBV27|-|TRBD1|TRBJ1-5
TGTGCCAGCAGTTTAAGGTGGACAGGGGGTGTGCAGCCCCAGCATTTT
CASSLRWTGGVQPQHF
>TRBV30|-|TRBD2|TRBJ2-1
TGTGCCTGGACTCCACCAGTAGCGGGGGGAAATGAGCAGTTCTTC
CAWTPPVAGGNEQFF
>TRBV18|-|-|TRBJ1-6
TGTGCCAGCTCACCACCGCAGGGAAGGAATTCACCCCTCCACTTT
CASSPPQGRNSPLHF
>TRBV11-3|-|-|TRBJ1-1
TGTGCCAGCAGCTTGTGGACAGACACTGAAGCTTTCTTT
CASSLWTDTEAFF
>TRBV5-1|-|TRBD1|TRBJ1-1
TGCGCCAGCAGCCAGCCCGGGACAGGGCCCTATAACACTGAAGCTTTCTTT
CASSQPGTGPYNTEAFF
>TRBV6-5|once|TRBD1|TRBJ1-1
TGTGCCAGCATGCTCACAGGGGACACTGAAGCTTTCTTT
CASMLTGDTEAFF
>TRBV18|-|TRBD2|TRBJ2-1
TGTGCCAGCTCACCATCCCCAACTAGCGGTTACAATGAGCAGTTCTTC
CASSPSPTSGYNEQFF
>TRBV7-9|-|TRBD1|TRBJ1-1
TGTGCCAGCAGCTTAGATTGGGCAACCGGGACAGCCTACACTGAAGCTTTCTTT
CASSLDWATGTAYTEAFF
>TRBV6-1|-|TRBD1|TRBJ2-7
TGTGCCAGCAGTGATAACAGGGGTCTGGGCGAGCAGTACTTC
CASSDNRGLGEQYF
>TRBV2|-|-|TRBJ1-1
TGTGCCAGCAGTGTTGACAGCCTGAACAGTGAAGCTTTCTTT
CASSVDSLNSEAFF
>TRBV5-6|-|-|TRBJ1-2
TGTGCCAGCAGCCCACAGGGTTATGGCTACACCTTC
CASSPQGYGYTF
>TRBV30|-|-|TRBJ1-2
TGTGCCTGGAGTGAACAGCGGGATGGCTACACCTTC
CAWSEQRDGYTF
>TRBV18|once|TRBD1|TRBJ2-3
TGTGCCAGCTCACCACAGGGGGCGGGCACAGATACGCAGTATTTT
CASSPQGAGTDTQYF
>TRBV3-1/TRBV3-2|-|TRBD1|TRBJ1-2
TGTGCCAGCAGCCATTCAGACAGGGGCTATGGCTACACCTTC
CASSHSDRGYGYTF
>TRBV6-1|-|TRBD1|TRBJ1-2
TGTGCCAGCAGTGAAATCGGGGACAGGGTCTATGGCTACACCTTC
CASSEIGDRVYGYTF
>TRBV5-1|few|TRBD1|TRBJ1-2
TGCGCCAGCAGCGGGGTCCAGGGGGCCCTTCATGGCTACACCTTC
CASSGVQGALHGYTF
>TRBV11-1|-|TRBD1|TRBJ2-1
TGTGCCAGCCTTATCTACCCAGGGGGCCATGAGCAGTTCTTC
CASLIYPGGHEQFF
>TRBV14|-|-|TRBJ1-1
TGTGCCGGAGACAGGCGTGATATGGACACTGAAGCTTTCTTT
CAGDRRDMDTEAFF
>TRBV7-9|-|-|TRBJ2-1
TGTGCCAGCAGCTTTCTAAGTATCAATGAGCAGTTCTTC
CASSFLSINEQFF
>TRBV27|-|-|TRBJ1-4
TGTGCCAGCAGTTTACAGCGCGGGCGGGGTGAAAAACTGTTTTTT
CASSLQRGRGEKLFF
>TRBV18|-|-|TRBJ1-2
TGTGCCAGCTCACTAGATTATGGCTACACCTTC
CASSLDYGYTF
>TRBV6-5|-|TRBD2|TRBJ2-7
TGTGCCAGTGGGGCTAGCGGACGCTACGAGCAGTACTTC
CASGASGRYEQYF
>TRBV4-2|once|TRBD1|TRBJ1-6
TGTGCCAGCAGCCAAGAAGGGGGCCGCGGTAGTTCACCCCTCCACTTT
CASSQEGGRGSSPLHF
>TRBV28|-|TRBD1|TRBJ1-3
TGTGCCAGCAGCCTACCCCGGGACAGGGCGTTTGGCACCATATATTTT
CASSLPRDRAFGTIYF
>TRBV5-6|-|TRBD1|TRBJ1-5
TGTGCCAGCAGCTCAGGACAGGGGGCGGTTCAGCCCCAGCATTTT
CASSSGQGAVQPQHF
>TRBV10-3|-|-|TRBJ1-1
TGTGCCATCGGGAAAACAGGAGTCACTGAAGCTTTCTTT
CAIGKTGVTEAFF
>TRBV5-4|once|TRBD1|TRBJ1-6
TGTGCCAGCAGGCGGGACAGGCAAAATTCACCCCTCCACTTT
CASRRDRQNSPLHF
>TRBV18|-|-|TRBJ2-5
TGTGCCAGCTCACCAACCGAGCAGACCCAGTACTTC
CASSPTEQTQYF
>TRBV2|-|TRBD2|TRBJ2-1
TGTGCCAGCACGAGCGGGGGGAACTACAATGAGCAGTTCTTC
CASTSGGNYNEQFF
>TRBV25-1|-|-|TRBJ1-4
TGTGCCAGCAGTGAACGGGCGGGAGAAAAACTGTTTTTT
CASSERAGEKLFF
>TRBV19|-|-|TRBJ1-5
TGTGCCAGTACCAAACTACAGGGAGGCAATCAGCCCCAGCATTTT
CASTKLQGGNQPQHF
>TRBV27|few|-|TRBJ2-1
TGTGCCAGCAGCCGCCGGGGTGAGCAGTTCTTC
CASSRRGEQFF
>TRBV9|once|TRBD1|TRBJ1-3
TGTGCCAGCAGCCGACAGGGTGAAGCTGGAAACACCATATATTTT
CASSRQGEAGNTIYF
>TRBV12-3/TRBV12-4|-|TRBD1|TRBJ1-5
TGTGCCAGCAGCACAGGGGTGGGCCAGCCCCAGCATTTT
CASSTGVGQPQHF
>TRBV19|-|-|TRBJ2-6
TGTGCCAGTTCGAAGAGCTCTGGGGCCAACGTCCTGACTTTC
CASSKSSGANVLTF
>TRBV19|-|-|TRBJ1-1
TGTGCCAGTTCGACAGGCTTTGAAGCTTTCTTT
CASSTGFEAFF